A single sample gave rise to the 20 T cell receptor beta chains below, sequenced in a study of cytomegalovirus exposure and HLA in healthy donors. Data came from immunoSEQ multiplex PCR; TCRdb stores just in-frame clones and leaves some out. The table has approximately 300,000 clones, roughly 90% seen once. Sequencing used PBMCs. Source of these receptors: a woman aged 18-35 years in good health and CMV-seronegative.

The CDR3 sequence is CASSYSRADFTPEAFF. CDR3 sequence (DNA): TGTGCCAGCAGTTACTCAAGGGCGGACTTTACCCCTGAAGCTTTCTTT. The genes are TRBV6-5 and TRBJ1-1; no clear D. Trimming pared 0 bases from V and 6 bases from J, leaving 17 bases between. The germline V gene encodes CDR1 MNHEY and CDR2 SVGAGI. This CDR3 contains 16 residues.

This chain links TRBV5-8 with TRBJ2-7; 9 bases align to TRBD1. V lost 3 bases to trimming and J lost 0 bases; unmatched junction nucleotides: 10. This CDR3 spans 17 amino acids. The germline V gene encodes CDR1 SGHTS and CDR2 YDEGEE. This CDR3 reads CASSSPVGQGNSYEQYF. The CDR3, as DNA: TGTGCCAGCAGCTCCCCGGTTGGACAGGGGAACTCCTACGAGCAGTACTTC.

The V gene is TRBV11-2, the J gene TRBJ1-1; D gene ambiguous. CDR3 length: 14 residues. Germline values: CDR1 SGHAT, CDR2 FQNNGV. Trimming pared 2 bases from V and 5 bases from J, leaving 12 bases between. CDR3 residues: CASSLMGGGTEAFF. The CDR3 DNA sequence: TGTGCCAGCAGCTTAATGGGAGGTGGGACTGAAGCTTTCTTT.

J is TRBJ2-7 and V is TRBV4-3; D perhaps matches TRBD1 (5 bases). V lost 0 bases and J 0 bases, leaving 12 bases between the germline ends. This CDR3 is built from 16 residues. Per germline, CDR1 LGHNA and CDR2 YSLEER. CDR3 protein: CASSQDSSGHSYEQYF. CDR3 sequence (DNA): TGCGCCAGCAGCCAAGATAGCTCCGGACACTCCTACGAGCAGTACTTC.

This sequence joins TRBV11-2 and TRBJ2-5; 14 bases agree with TRBD2. V dropped 5 bases and J dropped 5; count of bases not matched to a gene: 7. The V gene's germline CDR1 is SGHAT and CDR2 FQNNGV. CDR3 length: 16 amino acids. The CDR3 protein is CASSAKGLAGVETQYF. In DNA, the CDR3 is TGTGCCAGCAGCGCTAAGGGACTAGCGGGAGTGGAGACCCAGTACTTC.

V gene TRBV5-6 combines with J gene TRBJ2-7, with D perhaps matching TRBD2 (5 bases). CDR1 and CDR2 (germline): SGHDT, YYEEEE. V was pared by 0 bases and J by 1 base, with 17 bases between. The CDR3 extends over 17 amino acids. The chain's CDR3 is CASSLARPRAKSYEQYF. For the CDR3, the DNA is TGTGCCAGCAGCTTGGCCCGCCCGCGGGCAAAATCCTACGAGCAGTACTTC.

This clone was counted once. The V gene is TRBV9, the J gene TRBJ2-1; D is uncertain. There are 13 residues in the CDR3. The V end was cut by 1 base, the J end by 8 bases, with 10 bases between. CDR1 SGDLS and CDR2 YYNGEE come from the germline V gene. The CDR3 sequence is CASSVSPPDEQFF. CDR3 nucleotide sequence: TGTGCCAGCAGCGTATCCCCTCCGGATGAGCAGTTCTTC.

This chain uses TRBV5-6 with TRBJ1-1; TRBD1 matches 8 bases. CDR1 and CDR2 from the germline V gene are SGHDT and YYEEEE. Trimming took 4 bases from V and 1 from J; bases not matched to a gene: 3. The CDR3 runs 14 residues. CDR3 residues: CASSVTGGNTEAFF. DNA for the CDR3: TGTGCCAGCAGCGTTACAGGGGGGAACACTGAAGCTTTCTTT.

The J gene is TRBJ2-3, the V gene TRBV13; tentatively, D is TRBD2 (5 bases). V lost 4 bases to trimming and J lost 1 base, with 15 bases between them. This CDR3 has 16 residues. Germline V gives CDR1 PRHDT, CDR2 FYEKMQ (reference sequence). This chain's CDR3 is CASSSRGPTGTDTQYF. CDR3 nucleotides: TGTGCCAGCAGCTCCCGAGGGCCGACTGGCACAGATACGCAGTATTTT.

This clone was seen only once. The gene calls are TRBV29-1 and TRBJ2-5; 11 bases agree with TRBD1. Germline values: CDR1 SQVTM, CDR2 ANQGSEA. The CDR3 is made up of 13 amino acids. Trimming cost V 3 bases and J 5 bases; bases outside gene matches: 2. The CDR3 nucleotides read TGCAGCGTTGAGGGGGACAGGGGGGAGACCCAGTACTTC. It encodes CSVEGDRGETQYF.

The chain uses TRBV4-3 and TRBJ1-1, with D perhaps matching TRBD1 (5 bases). V gave up 0 bases and J gave up 4 bases, with 12 bases separating them. The CDR3 totals 15 residues. Germline V gene data show CDR1 as LGHNA and CDR2 as YSLEER. In DNA, the CDR3 is TGCGCCAGCAGCCAAGATAGGTTGGGGGGCACTGAAGCTTTCTTT. Its translation is CASSQDRLGGTEAFF.

This chain joins TRBV19 and TRBJ1-5, with TRBD1 matching 8 bases. The CDR3 spans 13 residues. J gave up 6 bases and V 10 bases, and 8 bases lay outside the gene matches. Germline CDR1 reads LNHDA; CDR2 reads SQIVND (reference sequence). CDR3 amino acids: CAIQGAVGQPQHF. The CDR3 DNA is TGTGCCATCCAGGGGGCGGTTGGTCAGCCCCAGCATTTT. The complete variable domain, with remaining parts taken from reference TRBV19 and TRBJ1-5, reads DGGITQSPKYLFRKEGQNVTLSCEQNLNHDAMYWYRQDPGQGLRLIYYSQIVNDFQKGDIAEGYSVSREKKESFPLTVTSAQKNPTAFYLCAIQGAVGQPQHFGDGTRLSIL.

The chain employs TRBV5-4 and TRBJ1-1, with TRBD1 matching 10 bases. The CDR3 is made up of 16 amino acids. Germline CDR1 and CDR2: SGHNT and YYREEE (reference sequence). With V trimmed by 6 bases and J by 3 bases, 11 bases remained unmatched. The CDR3 DNA is TGTGCCAGCACCCTGGACAGGGGGATTTCGGACACTGAAGCTTTCTTT. Its protein is CASTLDRGISDTEAFF.

This clone was recorded once. The chain uses TRBV5-1 and TRBJ2-7; 12 bases fit TRBD2. This CDR3 is built from 14 residues. The germline CDR1 and CDR2 sequences are SGHRS and YFSETQ. V was clipped by 4 bases and J by 5 bases; unmatched bases: 4. The DNA of the CDR3 is TGCGCCAGCAGCCCAGGGACTAGCGGGCACGAGCAGTACTTC. It encodes CASSPGTSGHEQYF.

The chain couples TRBV11-2 to TRBJ2-7, with 7 bases aligning to TRBD2. Germline CDR1 is SGHAT and CDR2 is FQNNGV. Trimming cost V 1 base and J 3 bases; bases outside gene matches: 9. This CDR3 comprises 16 residues. CDR3 in amino acids: CASSLVGGGTGYEQYF. As DNA, the CDR3 is TGTGCCAGCAGCTTAGTTGGGGGAGGGACCGGCTACGAGCAGTACTTC. The full variable domain, with the rest looked up from reference TRBV11-2 and TRBJ2-7, is EAGVAQSPRYKIIEKRQSVAFWCNPISGHATLYWYQQILGQGPKLLIQFQNNGVVDDSQLPKDRFSAERLKGVDSTLKIQPAKLEDSAVYLCASSLVGGGTGYEQYFGPGTRLTVT.

The chain employs TRBV4-1 and TRBJ1-2; no definite D call. CDR1 and CDR2 from the germline V gene are MGHRA and YSYEKL. With 4 bases removed from V and 7 bases from J, the gap between germline ends came to 16 bases. The length of the CDR3 is 14 residues. CDR3 residues: CASSPGIPNAGYTF. The CDR3 DNA is TGCGCCAGCAGCCCGGGGATCCCAAACGCTGGCTACACCTTC.

The chain is built from TRBV2 and TRBJ2-1, with 9 bases that match TRBD1. Germline V gene data show CDR1 as SNHLY and CDR2 as FYNNEI. The CDR3 runs 16 residues. Trimming cost V 4 bases and J 8 bases; bases outside gene matches: 12. The CDR3 loop is CASSASGTGFGYEQFF. DNA for the CDR3: TGTGCCAGCAGTGCCTCCGGGACAGGGTTTGGGTATGAGCAGTTCTTC.

The chain uses TRBV5-8 and TRBJ2-7; the D gene is possibly TRBD1 (6 bases). The CDR3 is 14 residues long. The germline V gene encodes CDR1 SGHTS and CDR2 YDEGEE. Between the trimmed V and J ends, which lost 1 base and 4 bases, there was a span of 12 bases. This CDR3 is CASSLLQGRYEQYF. CDR3 nucleotide sequence: TGTGCCAGCAGCTTGTTACAGGGACGGTACGAGCAGTACTTC.

The chain combines TRBV18 with TRBJ2-7; D gene unclear. V shed 2 bases and J shed 2 bases, with 13 bases lying between them. Germline V gene lookup returns CDR1 KGHSH and CDR2 LQKENI. The CDR3 spans 15 residues. CDR3 protein: CASSPNTISTYEQYF. CDR3 coding DNA: TGTGCCAGCTCACCAAACACCATCAGTACCTACGAGCAGTACTTC.

The rearrangement links TRBV19 to TRBJ1-2; possibly TRBD1 for D (5 bases). The CDR3 has 14 amino acids. V was clipped by 4 bases and J by 2 bases, with 11 bases between them. The germline V gene encodes CDR1 LNHDA and CDR2 SQIVND (reference sequence). CDR3 residues: CASSTPQENYGYTF. CDR3 nucleotide sequence: TGTGCCAGTAGTACTCCACAGGAGAACTATGGCTACACCTTC.